The 4 T cell receptor beta chains below were found in one sample sequenced in a study of T cell clonality in common variable immunodeficiency. General study results and limits: Reportedly, TCR beta sequences from common variable immunodeficiency showed fewer deletions and N-nucleotide insertions.

The antigens of these receptors remain unknown. The repertoire was sequenced with immunoSEQ multiplex PCR; TCRdb's copy has only in-frame clones and lacks some. The specimen has 20,000 or so clones, none found just once. The specimen sequenced was peripheral blood mononuclear cells. These receptors all stem from a human donor with common variable immunodeficiency.

This clone was observed at least ten times. The CDR3 is cut off 3 residues early in the read; its end comes from the germline J gene. The chain carries TRBV19 and TRBJ2-1; D possibly corresponds to TRBD2 (7 bases). V dropped 1 base and J dropped 9 bases, with 19 bases sitting between them. CDR1 is LNHDA and CDR2 is SQIVND in the germline V gene (reference sequence). The CDR3 is made up of 16 amino acids. The CDR3 protein is CASSIAGGTTPGEQFF. The part of the CDR3 DNA that was read is TGTGCCAGTAGTATAGCCGGGGGGACAACTCCAGGTGAG. Based on the CDR3 plus reference TRBV19 and TRBJ2-1, the full variable domain is DGGITQSPKYLFRKEGQNVTLSCEQNLNHDAMYWYRQDPGQGLRLIYYSQIVNDFQKGDIAEGYSVSREKKESFPLTVTSAQKNPTAFYLCASSIAGGTTPGEQFFGPGTRLTVL.

Concerning this clone itself: Coverage ceases 3 residues before the CDR3 finishes, and the germline J gene fills in the end. J is TRBJ2-7 and V is TRBV6-2 or TRBV6-3; 10 bases align to TRBD1. Germline CDR1 and CDR2: MNHEY and SVGEGT. Trimming at V came to 8 bases and at J to 6 bases, leaving 4 bases not matched to a gene. This CDR3 is built from 12 residues. The CDR3 spells CASGTGVFEQYF. The CDR3 DNA, read in part, is TGTGCCAGCGGGACAGGGGTTTTCGAG.

This clone was detected ten times or more. The CDR3 end lies 3 residues beyond the end of the read and is filled in from the germline J gene. V and J are TRBV28 and TRBJ2-5; D is possibly TRBD2 (6 bases). Trimming shortened V by 8 bases and J by 4 bases, and 26 bases separated the two germline ends. CDR3 size: 17 residues. CDR1 and CDR2 from the germline V gene are MDHEN and SYDVKM. The CDR3 is CASGPMAGRRAGETQYF. The DNA read from the CDR3 is TGTGCCAGCGGACCGATGGCGGGTCGGAGGGCAGGAGAGACC.

This clone was seen more than once but under ten times. The DNA ends 3 residues before the CDR3 does, and the rest of the CDR3 is filled in from the germline J gene. The chain combines TRBV7-9 with TRBJ1-1; maybe TRBD1 (6 bases). This CDR3 is 14 amino acids long. Between the trimmed V and J ends, which lost 1 base and 7 bases, there was a span of 13 bases. Germline-derived CDR1 and CDR2 are SEHNR and FQNEAQ (reference sequence). The CDR3 spells CASSLEGRTDEAFF. The CDR3 DNA, read in part, is TGTGCCAGCAGCTTAGAGGGACGGACAGATGAA.